The clone carrying this TCR beta chain has ten or more counts. The antigen is unknown. The data derive from a study of CD8+CD57+ T cells in acquired aplastic anemia. Study-wide context: The DNA of sorted CD4+ and CD8+ cells averaged roughly 3.2 ug. Findings of the study overall: CD8+ Simpson's diversity did not differ significantly between patients and controls.

The use of genomic DNA as template underpinned the TCR beta VDJ and CDR3 profiling. TCRdb used MiXCR to reprocess the reads, holding one entry per CDR3 protein. The sample has under 500,000 distinct CDR3 sequences, 25% to 40% seen once. Those patients picked for sequencing had displayed CD8+CD57+ cell expansion on flow cytometry. The sequence derives from a human donor with aplastic anemia. Sequences were obtained from sorted CD4+, CD8+, or CD8+CD57+ T cells (not recorded which) from PBMCs.

CDR3 loop: CASGRYTDTQYF. CDR3 sequence (DNA): TGTGCCAGCGGACGGTACACAGATACGCAGTATTTT. The chain links TRBV13 to TRBJ2-3; D is undetermined. Germline V gene data show CDR1 as PRHDT and CDR2 as FYEKMQ (reference sequence). Trimming removed 8 bases from V and 2 bases from J, with 8 bases in between. The CDR3 spans 12 residues.